This entry describes one T cell receptor (beta chain). Antigen: not known. TCRdb reanalysed the 5' RACE reads using MiXCR and keeps one entry per CDR3 protein. Here the sample spans just over 450,000 distinct CDR3 sequences, 12% to 15% being singletons. This CDR3 is 15 amino acids long. Trimming stripped 4 bases from V and 2 bases from J, with 13 bases between. Per germline, CDR1 SGHTA and CDR2 FQGTGA. The source of the sample is a study of identical twins. Study-wide results and caveats: Cord blood's abundant beta clonotypes had fewer insertions, unlike memory repertoires.

All donors comprised healthy Caucasians. The sample was also linked to a second study, of yellow fever vaccine responses in identical twins.

The clonotype was recovered from a woman aged 18-29 years in good health. This chain links TRBV7-3 with TRBJ2-3; no definite D call. The specimen sequenced was CD4+ T cells sorted from blood. This CDR3 reads CASSSGRSSTDTQYF. The CDR3 nucleotides are TGTGCCAGCAGCTCCGGTCGCTCCTCCACAGATACGCAGTATTTT. Complete variable domain (other parts from reference TRBV7-3 and TRBJ2-3): GAGVSQTPSNKVTEKGKYVELRCDPISGHTALYWYRQSLGQGPEFLIYFQGTGAADDSGLPNDRFFAVRPEGSVSTLKIQRTERGDSAVYLCASSSGRSSTDTQYFGPGTRLTVL.